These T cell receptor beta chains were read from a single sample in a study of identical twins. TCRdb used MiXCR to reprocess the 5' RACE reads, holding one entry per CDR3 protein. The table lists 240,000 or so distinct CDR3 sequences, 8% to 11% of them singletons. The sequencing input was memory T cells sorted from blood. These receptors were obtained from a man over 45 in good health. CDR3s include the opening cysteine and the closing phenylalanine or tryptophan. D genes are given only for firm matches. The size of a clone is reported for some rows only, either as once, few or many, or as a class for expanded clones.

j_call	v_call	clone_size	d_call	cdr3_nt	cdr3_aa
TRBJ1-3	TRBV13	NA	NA	TGTGCCAGCAGCTTGGGATACACCATATATTTT	CASSLGYTIYF
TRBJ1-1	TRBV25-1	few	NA	TGTGCCAGCAGCCCCGCGATTGGGGGGCAAAGGGTGAACACTGAAGCTTTCTTT	CASSPAIGGQRVNTEAFF
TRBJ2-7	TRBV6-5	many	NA	TGTGCCAGCAGTTACTCGTACGGGGGTGGTGTAGAGCAGTACTTC	CASSYSYGGGVEQYF
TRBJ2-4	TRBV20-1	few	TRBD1	TGCAGTGCTAGGCCTTGGGCGGGACAGGGTTTCTTAGCCAAAAACATTCAGTACTTC	CSARPWAGQGFLAKNIQYF
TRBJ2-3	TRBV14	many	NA	TGTGCCAGCAGCCAACGGGGGGACAGAGCCACAGATACGCAGTATTTT	CASSQRGDRATDTQYF
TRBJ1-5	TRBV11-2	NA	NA	TGTGCCAGCAGCTTAGGGGCAGGGAACAATCAGCCCCAGCATTTT	CASSLGAGNNQPQHF
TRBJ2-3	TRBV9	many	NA	TGTGCCAGCAGCGTAGATCTGCTTAGCACAGATACGCAGTATTTT	CASSVDLLSTDTQYF
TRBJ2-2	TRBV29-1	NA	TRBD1	TGCAGCGTCCCAAGGCCAGGACAGGGTTACACCGGGGAGCTGTTTTTT	CSVPRPGQGYTGELFF
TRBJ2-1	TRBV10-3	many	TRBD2	TGTGCCATCAGTGAGTCTACTAGCGGGAGGCGCAGCTCCTACAATGAGCAGTTCTTC	CAISESTSGRRSSYNEQFF
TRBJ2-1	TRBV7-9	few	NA	TGTGCCAGCAGCGTGCCGAGGGGGTCCTACAATGAGCAGTTCTTC	CASSVPRGSYNEQFF
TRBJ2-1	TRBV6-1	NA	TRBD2	TGTGCCAGCAGGACACTAGCGGGGAGCTCCTACAATGAGCAGTTCTTC	CASRTLAGSSYNEQFF
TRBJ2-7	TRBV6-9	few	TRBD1	TGTGCCAGCACCGGGACAGAAGATTACGAGCAGTACTTC	CASTGTEDYEQYF
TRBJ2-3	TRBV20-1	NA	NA	TGCAGTGCGCATATAGCCCCTACGCAGTATTTT	CSAHIAPTQYF
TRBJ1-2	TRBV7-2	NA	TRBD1	TGTGCCAGCAGCCGCGATTGGGACAGCAAGTTT	CASSRDWDSKF
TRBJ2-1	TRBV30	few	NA	TGTGCCTGGGCGACCTCCTACAATGAGCAGTTCTTC	CAWATSYNEQFF
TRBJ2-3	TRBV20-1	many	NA	TGCAGTGCTAGGTGGGCCGGGACAGATACGCAGTATTTT	CSARWAGTDTQYF
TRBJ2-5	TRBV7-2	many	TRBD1	TGTGCCAGCAGATCGACAGGGTTAGGGTATGAGACCCAGTACTTC	CASRSTGLGYETQYF
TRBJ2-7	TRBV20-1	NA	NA	TGCAGTGCTAGAGATCGTGGACAGCTGGCCTACGAGCAGTACTTC	CSARDRGQLAYEQYF
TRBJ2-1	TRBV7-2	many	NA	TGTGCCAGCAGCTTAGCGCTCGGGATAGCGGAGAATCAGTTCTTC	CASSLALGIAENQFF
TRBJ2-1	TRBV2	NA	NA	TGTGCCAGCAGTGAGGGGTTTCTCTACAATGAGCAGTTCTTC	CASSEGFLYNEQFF
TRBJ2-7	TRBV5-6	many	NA	TGTGCCAGCAGCGCCTCCTACGAGCAGTACTTC	CASSASYEQYF
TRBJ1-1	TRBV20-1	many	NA	TGCAGTGCTAGAGCCCCGACCCCTAGGACTGAAGCTTTCTTT	CSARAPTPRTEAFF
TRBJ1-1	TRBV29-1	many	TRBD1	TGCAGCGCCGGACAGGGGATAGAAGCTTTCTTT	CSAGQGIEAFF
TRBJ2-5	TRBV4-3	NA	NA	TGCGCCAGCAGCCAAGACCCGAGGGAAGAGACCCAGTACTTC	CASSQDPREETQYF
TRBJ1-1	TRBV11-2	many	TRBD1	TGTGCCAGCAGCTCCCGGGACAGGGGTGAAGCTTTCTTT	CASSSRDRGEAFF
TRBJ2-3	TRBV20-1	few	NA	TGCAGTGCTAGAACTCCTAGCACAGATACGCAGTATTTT	CSARTPSTDTQYF
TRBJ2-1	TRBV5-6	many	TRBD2	TGTGCCAGCAGCTTCGGCGGGACTAGCGTTAATGAGCAGTTCTTC	CASSFGGTSVNEQFF
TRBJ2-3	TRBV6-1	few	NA	TGTGCCAGCAGTCCGGGACCGCCTAGGACAGATACGCAGTATTTT	CASSPGPPRTDTQYF
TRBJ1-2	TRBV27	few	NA	TGTGCCAGCAGTTTTCTTCGAGGGGATGGCTACACCTTC	CASSFLRGDGYTF
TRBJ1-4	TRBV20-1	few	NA	TGCAGTGCTAGAGATTGGGGTGGGGATGAAAAACTGTTTTTT	CSARDWGGDEKLFF
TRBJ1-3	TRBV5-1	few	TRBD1	TGCGCCAGCAGCTGGGGGACAGCGAGCTCTGGAAACACCATATATTTT	CASSWGTASSGNTIYF
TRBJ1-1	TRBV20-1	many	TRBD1	TGCAGTGCTAGAGGGGACAGCCGAGCTGAAGCTTTCTTT	CSARGDSRAEAFF
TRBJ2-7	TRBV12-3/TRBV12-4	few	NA	TGTGCCAGCAGTCCCCGACTAGGGACCTCTATCGAGCAGTACTTC	CASSPRLGTSIEQYF
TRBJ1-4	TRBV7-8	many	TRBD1	TGTGCCAGCAGCCCGTTACAGGGGGCGAGGGCTAATGAAAAACTGTTTTTT	CASSPLQGARANEKLFF
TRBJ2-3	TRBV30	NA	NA	TGTGCCTGGAGTGTCCTAACAGATACGCAGTATTTT	CAWSVLTDTQYF
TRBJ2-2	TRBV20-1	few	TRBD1	TGCAGTGCTAGAGCCGGACAGGGCGCCGGGGAGCTGTTTTTT	CSARAGQGAGELFF
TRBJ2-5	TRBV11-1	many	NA	TGTGCCAGCAGCCCGCCCGCGTACGGGGTGACCCAGTACTTC	CASSPPAYGVTQYF
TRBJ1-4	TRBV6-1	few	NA	TGTGCCAGCAGTGAACGGCAGGCCGGGGAAAAACTGTTTTTT	CASSERQAGEKLFF
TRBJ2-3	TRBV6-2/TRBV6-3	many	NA	TGTGCCAGCAGTTACTCACCGGGACTTGTTCTCACAGATACGCAGTATTTT	CASSYSPGLVLTDTQYF
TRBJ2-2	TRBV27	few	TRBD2	TGTGCCAGCAGTGAAGGACTAGCGGGATACACCGGGGAGCTGTTTTTT	CASSEGLAGYTGELFF
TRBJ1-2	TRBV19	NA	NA	TGTGCCAGTAGTATAGGCACGGACTATGGCTACACCTTC	CASSIGTDYGYTF